The 23 T cell receptor beta chains below come from one sample, sequenced in a study of cytomegalovirus exposure and HLA in healthy donors. This PCR relied on a set of 60 Vbeta primers and 13 Jbeta primers. Assay used: immunoSEQ multiplex PCR; TCRdb lists only in-frame clones, some missing. Of 100,000 or so clones in the sample, 65% to 85% were seen once. The sequenced sample consisted of PBMCs. The receptors stem from a male donor in good health and CMV-seronegative.

The chain is built from TRBV19 and TRBJ2-3; 9 positions agree with TRBD2. The CDR3 extends over 17 amino acids. Unmatched junction bases numbered 10, after V lost 1 base and J lost 5 bases. Germline loops: CDR1 LNHDA, CDR2 SQIVND (reference sequence). CDR3 amino acids: CASSIGSGAGGGDTQYF. In nucleotides, the CDR3 is TGTGCCAGTAGTATAGGTTCGGGAGCGGGAGGTGGAGATACGCAGTATTTT.

CDR3 region: CASGLGLAETDTQYF. Here the CDR3 DNA reads TGTGCTAGTGGTTTGGGACTAGCGGAGACAGATACGCAGTATTTT. The chain links TRBV12-5 to TRBJ2-3; 9 bases are shared with TRBD2. Germline CDR1 and CDR2: LGHNT and FRNRAP. The J segment lost 3 bases and the V segment lost 1 base, leaving 2 bases of the junction unmatched. This CDR3 is built from 15 residues.

This clone was seen only a few times. This sequence joins TRBV5-4 and TRBJ1-4; D is possibly TRBD1 (5 bases). The V end lost 3 bases, the J end lost 6 bases, and 15 bases lay between the germline ends. The CDR3 length is 15 residues. CDR1 SGHNT and CDR2 YYREEE come from the germline V gene (reference sequence). In DNA form, the CDR3 reads TGTGCCAGCAGCTCCAGGGCGGAGGGTCATGAAAAACTGTTTTTT. Translating gives CASSSRAEGHEKLFF. Supplemented by reference TRBV5-4 and TRBJ1-4, the full variable domain reads ETGVTQSPTHLIKTRGQQVTLRCSSQSGHNTVSWYQQALGQGPQFIFQYYREEENGRGNFPPRFSGLQFPNYSSELNVNALELDDSALYLCASSSRAEGHEKLFFGSGTQLSVL.

The genes are TRBV12-5 and TRBJ2-2; 10 bases fit TRBD2. CDR1 is LGHNT, CDR2 FRNRAP, per germline. V lost 1 base to trimming and J lost 2 bases; unmatched junction nucleotides: 7. CDR3 size: 18 residues. The CDR3 is CASGLEEGLAYNTGELFF. The CDR3 nucleotides are TGTGCTAGTGGTTTGGAAGAGGGACTAGCGTATAACACCGGGGAGCTGTTTTTT.

The gene calls are TRBV9 and TRBJ2-7; TRBD1 matches at 8 bases. The trim removed 0 bases at V and 4 bases at J, leaving 6 bases unmatched. Germline values: CDR1 SGDLS, CDR2 YYNGEE. The CDR3 spans 15 residues. The CDR3 protein is CASSVGGRGQYEQYF. The CDR3, as DNA: TGTGCCAGCAGCGTAGGTGGCAGGGGGCAATACGAGCAGTACTTC.

This chain links TRBV5-6 with TRBJ2-7, with D perhaps matching TRBD1 (7 bases). Trimming removed 4 bases at V and 0 bases at J, with 17 bases between. Germline CDR1 is SGHDT and CDR2 is YYEEEE. The CDR3 contains 16 residues. CDR3 amino acids: CASSRTAEGASYEQYF. The DNA of the CDR3 is TGTGCCAGCAGCCGGACGGCGGAGGGGGCCTCCTACGAGCAGTACTTC.

The chain has TRBV28 and TRBJ2-7; 12 nucleotides match TRBD2. The CDR3 has 14 amino acids. With V trimmed by 8 bases and J by 4 bases, 6 bases remained unmatched. Germline-derived CDR1 and CDR2 are MDHEN and SYDVKM. CDR3 coding DNA: TGTGCCAGCGTTGGACTAGCGGGATGGTACGAGCAGTACTTC. Protein sequence: CASVGLAGWYEQYF. Full variable domain (missing parts from reference TRBV28 and TRBJ2-7): DVKVTQSSRYLVKRTGEKVFLECVQDMDHENMFWYRQDPGLGLRLIYFSYDVKMKEKGDIPEGYSVSREKKERFSLILESASTNQTSMYLCASVGLAGWYEQYFGPGTRLTVT.

The chain combines TRBV6-1 with TRBJ2-7; no firm D call. V was trimmed by 2 bases and J by 2 bases, leaving 4 bases between them. Germline CDR1 and CDR2: MNHNS and SASEGT. The CDR3 has 12 residues. The CDR3 sequence is CASSEQTYEQYF. CDR3 DNA sequence: TGTGCCAGCAGTGAACAGACCTACGAGCAGTACTTC.

V and J are TRBV19 and TRBJ2-2; D gene uncertain. The CDR3 spans 14 residues. Germline values: CDR1 LNHDA, CDR2 SQIVND (reference sequence). V was shortened by 4 bases and J by 4 bases, with 10 bases between the two germline ends. This CDR3 reads CASSTGYFTGELFF. The DNA of the CDR3 is TGTGCCAGTAGTACCGGGTACTTCACCGGGGAGCTGTTTTTT.

The rearrangement joins TRBV19 to TRBJ2-1, with 8 bases aligning to TRBD2. Trimming removed 6 bases from V and 2 bases from J; junction bases left unmatched: 3. The CDR3 covers 14 residues. Looked up from germline, CDR1 is LNHDA and CDR2 is SQIVND (reference sequence). CDR3 nucleotides: TGTGCCAGTAGAAGCGGGAGACCCTACAATGAGCAGTTCTTC. Translating gives CASRSGRPYNEQFF.

The V call is TRBV11-3, the J call TRBJ2-2; D is possibly TRBD2 (7 bases). The CDR3 length is 16 residues. In germline, CDR1 is SGHNT, CDR2 YENEEA. V dropped 4 bases and J dropped 0 bases, with 12 bases sitting between them. CDR3 bases: TGTGCCAGCAGCTGGGGGGGGGCGTCGAACACCGGGGAGCTGTTTTTT. It codes for CASSWGGASNTGELFF.

The chain has TRBV27 and TRBJ1-5; 7 nucleotides line up with TRBD1. The CDR3 runs 14 residues. Germline V gives CDR1 MNHEY, CDR2 SMNVEV (reference sequence). V shed 9 bases and J 0 bases; nucleotides not matched to a gene: 5. CDR3 sequence (DNA): TGTGCCAGTAAACGACAGGGTAGCAATCAGCCCCAGCATTTT. This sequence encodes CASKRQGSNQPQHF.

The rearrangement links TRBV5-6 to TRBJ2-2, with D unclear. Germline V gene data show CDR1 as SGHDT and CDR2 as YYEEEE. The CDR3 is 13 amino acids. With 0 bases removed from V and 6 bases from J, the gap between germline ends came to 6 bases. In DNA, the CDR3 is TGTGCCAGCAGCTTGGGTAGCTCCGGGGAGCTGTTTTTT. Translated: CASSLGSSGELFF. Looking up the rest from reference TRBV5-6 and TRBJ2-2 gives the full variable domain: DAGVTQSPTHLIKTRGQQVTLRCSPKSGHDTVSWYQQALGQGPQFIFQYYEEEERQRGNFPDRFSGHQFPNYSSELNVNALLLGDSALYLCASSLGSSGELFFGEGSRLTVL.

The chain combines TRBV5-6 with TRBJ1-1, with D hard to call. Trimming took 0 bases from V and 4 from J, leaving 7 bases between them. The CDR3 runs to 13 residues. Germline CDR1 and CDR2: SGHDT and YYEEEE. The CDR3 here is CASSLDVSTEAFF. The CDR3 coding sequence is TGTGCCAGCAGCTTGGACGTGAGCACTGAAGCTTTCTTT.

Only a few counts were recorded for this clone. The V and J genes are TRBV7-9 and TRBJ2-2; D remains unclear. With 2 bases removed from V and 2 bases from J, the gap between germline ends came to 6 bases. This CDR3 comprises 14 residues. Germline CDR1 SEHNR, CDR2 FQNEAQ (reference sequence). The CDR3 is CASSLQQNTGELFF. In DNA, the CDR3 is TGTGCCAGCAGCTTACAACAAAACACCGGGGAGCTGTTTTTT.

The chain uses TRBV7-9 and TRBJ1-4, with D possibly TRBD1 on 5 matching bases. The V gene lost 5 bases and the J gene lost 8 bases, with 18 bases spanning the gap. This CDR3 spans 15 amino acids. Germline CDR1 and CDR2: SEHNR and FQNEAQ (reference sequence). CDR3 sequence reads: CASSTAGGEGEKLFF. The CDR3 DNA reads TGTGCCAGCAGCACCGCGGGGGGAGAAGGGGAAAAACTGTTTTTT.

The chain has TRBV4-1 and TRBJ2-1; 12 nucleotides match TRBD2. CDR1 and CDR2 (germline): MGHRA, YSYEKL. J was trimmed by 9 bases and V by 5 bases; bases with no gene match: 8. There are 15 residues in the CDR3. CDR3 amino acids: CASSVTSGRIGEQFF. The CDR3 bases are TGCGCCAGCAGCGTGACTAGCGGGAGAATCGGTGAGCAGTTCTTC.

The chain is built from TRBV4-3 and TRBJ1-1, with D unresolved. CDR1 and CDR2 (germline): LGHNA, YSLEER. This CDR3 comprises 14 residues. Between the trimmed V and J ends, which lost 4 bases and 1 base, there was a span of 10 bases. The CDR3 reads CASSPGMGNTEAFF. As DNA, the CDR3 is TGCGCCAGCAGCCCCGGGATGGGGAACACTGAAGCTTTCTTT.

V is TRBV9 and J is TRBJ2-1, with 10 bases fitting TRBD1. The CDR3 is 14 residues long. Per the germline V gene, CDR1 is SGDLS and CDR2 is YYNGEE. Trimming at V came to 3 bases and at J to 9 bases, leaving 6 bases not matched to a gene. CDR3 loop: CASSGQGAHGEQFF. Written as DNA, the CDR3 is TGTGCCAGCAGCGGACAGGGGGCGCATGGTGAGCAGTTCTTC.

The chain uses TRBV18 and TRBJ2-7, with 7 bases that match TRBD2. Germline trimming cut 6 bases from V and 5 bases from J; bases unmatched to any gene: 10. The germline gives CDR1 KGHSH, CDR2 LQKENI. The CDR3 is 14 amino acids. CDR3 sequence: CASSPYGRGDEQYF. The CDR3 DNA is TGTGCCAGCTCCCCGTATGGGAGGGGAGACGAGCAGTACTTC.

The V call is TRBV27, the J call TRBJ2-1, with 8 bases aligning to TRBD1. The trim removed 5 bases at V and 6 bases at J, leaving 3 bases unmatched. The CDR3 has 13 residues. The germline V gene encodes CDR1 MNHEY and CDR2 SMNVEV (reference sequence). The CDR3 sequence is CASSKTGVNEQFF. In nucleotides, the CDR3 is TGTGCCAGCAGTAAGACAGGGGTCAATGAGCAGTTCTTC.

The chain combines TRBV6-4 with TRBJ2-3; 8 bases are a match to TRBD1. The ends lost 2 bases at V and 0 bases at J; junction bases unmatched: 1. In germline, CDR1 is MRHNA, CDR2 SNTAGT. CDR3 length: 15 residues. The CDR3 DNA sequence: TGTGCCAGCAGTGACGGACAGGGCAGCACAGATACGCAGTATTTT. It codes for CASSDGQGSTDTQYF.

The chain uses TRBV5-1 and TRBJ2-7, with TRBD2 matching 13 bases. The V and J ends lost 1 base and 12 bases, in that order; junction bases with no gene match: 7. CDR1 SGHRS and CDR2 YFSETQ come from the germline V gene. The CDR3 extends over 14 amino acids. The CDR3 sequence: CASSLTSGRESAYF. CDR3 nucleotides: TGCGCCAGCAGCTTGACTAGCGGGAGGGAGTCCGCGTACTTC. The full variable domain, completed using reference TRBV5-1 and TRBJ2-7, is KAGVTQTPRYLIKTRGQQVTLSCSPISGHRSVSWYQQTPGQGLQFLFEYFSETQRNKGNFPGRFSGRQFSNSRSEMNVSTLELGDSALYLCASSLTSGRESAYFGPGTRLTVT.